The 31 T cell receptor beta chains reported below all come from one sample, sequenced in a study of OX40 agonist ivuxolimab in advanced cancers. TCRdb's copy holds only in-frame clones and misses some; the assay was immunoSEQ multiplex PCR. The sample records 50,000 to 75,000 clones, 70% to 90% being singletons. Material: CD4+ or CD8+ T cells sorted from blood, obtained in a trial of the OX40 agonist ivuxolimab. The receptors were gathered from an adult with an advanced solid tumor such as melanoma, head and neck, liver or kidney cancer.

This clone came up once. The gene calls are TRBV11-3 and TRBJ1-2; perhaps TRBD1 as D (5 bases). This CDR3 contains 12 residues. The V and J ends lost 0 bases and 8 bases respectively, with 7 bases between them. CDR1 is SGHNT and CDR2 is YENEEA in the germline V gene. The CDR3 DNA follows: TGTGCCAGCAGCTTAGAGGGGCACGGCTACACCTTC. Translated, it gives CASSLEGHGYTF.

In this sample, this clone turned up a few times. This chain connects TRBV7-9 to TRBJ1-1; D is undetermined. The V end lost 4 bases, the J end lost 3 bases, and 3 bases lay between the germline ends. The CDR3 consists of 11 residues. CDR1 and CDR2 from the germline V gene are SEHNR and FQNEAQ (reference sequence). The CDR3 spells CASSSYTEAFF. DNA of the CDR3: TGTGCCAGCAGCTCATACACTGAAGCTTTCTTT.

Remarks on this clone: The conserved closing phenylalanine or tryptophan is absent in this CDR3, likely reflecting a read error. No DNA is shown, since the ends of the CDR3 on it are uncertain; the CDR3 is the one TCRdb lists. The V and J genes are TRBV6-6 and TRBJ2-7; TRBD1, the D gene given by the table, was not confirmed from the DNA. The CDR3 is 10 amino acids long, termini counted. Germline CDR1 MNHNY, CDR2 SVGAGI (reference sequence). The CDR3 region is CASNAGQPGS.

V usage is TRBV6-1 and J usage is TRBJ2-1; D may be TRBD1 or TRBD2 (5 bases each). Germline lookup yields CDR1 MNHNS and CDR2 SASEGT. The CDR3 has 13 residues. The V end was cut by 10 bases, the J end by 3 bases, with 13 bases between. The chain's CDR3 is CANKRDHYNEQFF. The CDR3 coding sequence is TGTGCCAATAAAAGGGACCACTACAATGAGCAGTTCTTC.

Only one count was recorded for this clone. The V and J genes are TRBV6-1 and TRBJ2-7; 8 bases are a match to TRBD2. Germline V lookup: CDR1 MNHNS, CDR2 SASEGT. Unmatched junction bases numbered 0, after V lost 2 bases and J lost 3 bases. CDR3 length: 13 residues. The CDR3 DNA follows: TGTGCCAGCAGTGAACGGGAGGGCTACGAGCAGTACTTC. It encodes CASSEREGYEQYF.

The chain recombines TRBV28 with TRBJ1-3, with TRBD1 identical over 8 bases. V was clipped by 4 bases and J by 3 bases; unmatched bases: 5. Per germline, CDR1 MDHEN and CDR2 SYDVKM. This CDR3 is built from 15 residues. For the CDR3, the DNA is TGTGCCAGCAGTTCGACAGGGGAGCTTGGAAACACCATATATTTT. Encoded protein: CASSSTGELGNTIYF.

CDR3 loop: CASSSNTGDEKLFF. For the CDR3, the DNA is TGTGCCAGCAGTTCCAACACAGGGGACGAAAAACTGTTTTTT. This sequence joins TRBV6-6 and TRBJ1-4, with TRBD1 matching 7 bases. Germline CDR1 reads MNHNY; CDR2 reads SVGAGI (reference sequence). The CDR3 sequence is 14 residues long. The trim removed 4 bases at V and 8 bases at J, leaving 7 bases unmatched.

Concerning this clone: The same CDR3 arises from other DNA sequences in this sample as well. The CDR3, as DNA: TGTGCCAGCAGCACGGGACCTAACACTGAAGCTTTCTTT. Its translation: CASSTGPNTEAFF. V and J are TRBV7-3 and TRBJ1-1, with TRBD1 as a possible D gene (5 bases). Trimming left V 5 bases short and J 2 bases short, with 9 bases between. The length of the CDR3 is 13 residues. Germline values: CDR1 SGHTA, CDR2 FQGTGA.

The chain is built from TRBV19 and TRBJ2-2; 9 bases map to TRBD2. The V and J ends lost 1 base and 3 bases, in that order; junction bases with no gene match: 3. The CDR3 runs to 16 residues. Germline lookup yields CDR1 LNHDA and CDR2 SQIVND (reference sequence). CDR3 sequence reads: CASSIGAGGDTGELFF. The CDR3, as DNA: TGTGCCAGTAGTATAGGGGCGGGAGGGGACACCGGGGAGCTGTTTTTT.

The chain links TRBV6-1 to TRBJ1-3, with a weak D call TRBD1 (5 bases). Trimming stripped 2 bases from V and 3 bases from J, with 17 bases between. Germline V gene data show CDR1 as MNHNS and CDR2 as SASEGT. This CDR3 is 17 amino acids long. CDR3 residues: CASSENWQGIGGNTIYF. The CDR3 DNA reads TGTGCCAGCAGTGAAAACTGGCAGGGAATCGGTGGAAACACCATATATTTT.

The rearrangement links TRBV11-1 to TRBJ2-1; D is undetermined. The germline V and J ends were trimmed by 2 bases and 6 bases, with 8 bases remaining between them. This CDR3 comprises 13 residues. Germline V CDR1 and CDR2: SGHAT, FQDESV (reference sequence). Here the CDR3 DNA reads TGTGCCAGCAGCTTAAGACCCAGCAATGAGCAGTTCTTC. Protein product: CASSLRPSNEQFF.

About this clone itself: The junction does not match germline at one end; this may be a read error. This chain joins TRBV18 and TRBJ2-5; TRBD2 matches 9 bases. This CDR3 is built from 16 residues. From germline, CDR1 is KGHSH and CDR2 LQKENI. The CDR3 protein is CASSPTSGRRQATQYF. The CDR3 DNA follows: TGTGCCAGCTCACCAACCAGCGGGAGGCGACAAGCGACCCAGTACTTC.

The chain employs TRBV11-3 and TRBJ2-1; D is uncertain. V was trimmed by 4 bases and J by 6 bases, leaving 13 bases between them. CDR1 and CDR2 from the germline V gene are SGHNT and YENEEA. The CDR3 is made up of 14 amino acids. The CDR3 spells CASSSPPRTNEQFF. Here the CDR3 DNA reads TGTGCCAGCAGCTCGCCGCCCCGCACCAATGAGCAGTTCTTC.

The chain carries TRBV11-2 and TRBJ2-1; a possible D gene is TRBD2 (5 bases). The V end was cut by 6 bases, the J end by 6 bases, with 9 bases between. There are 12 residues in the CDR3. Germline-derived CDR1 and CDR2 are SGHAT and FQNNGV. The CDR3 DNA is TGTGCCAGCAGTTTAACTAGCAATGAGCAGTTCTTC. Encoded protein: CASSLTSNEQFF.

V usage is TRBV27 and J usage is TRBJ1-1; D call uncertain. There are 14 residues in the CDR3. The germline CDR1 and CDR2 sequences are MNHEY and SMNVEV (reference sequence). V was shortened by 3 bases and J by 2 bases, with 10 bases between the two germline ends. CDR3 nucleotides: TGTGCCAGCAGTTTTATCAACGGAAACACTGAAGCTTTCTTT. Protein: CASSFINGNTEAFF.

The chain joins TRBV5-1 to TRBJ2-2; D is unresolved. Trimming took 0 bases from V and 1 from J, leaving 4 bases between them. In germline, CDR1 is SGHRS, CDR2 YFSETQ. This CDR3 has 14 amino acids. The CDR3 is CASSLAGNTGELFF. CDR3 sequence (DNA): TGCGCCAGCAGCTTGGCCGGGAACACCGGGGAGCTGTTTTTT.

V usage is TRBV6-5 and J usage is TRBJ1-1; 8 nucleotides match TRBD1. CDR1 is MNHEY, CDR2 SVGAGI, per germline. The CDR3 sequence is 15 residues long. V trimming: 6 bases; J trimming: 3 bases; junction bases outside the gene matches: 9. Here the CDR3 DNA reads TGTGCCAGCAGACTAGACAGGGGCGGATACACTGAAGCTTTCTTT. Translated, it gives CASRLDRGGYTEAFF.

The V gene is TRBV28, the J gene TRBJ1-6, with 7 bases fitting TRBD1. Germline assignment: CDR1 MDHEN and CDR2 SYDVKM. Trimming removed 4 bases from V and 9 bases from J; junction bases left unmatched: 6. This CDR3 spans 14 amino acids. DNA for the CDR3: TGTGCCAGCAGTTATGGGACAGTTATTTCACCCCTCCACTTT. This codes for CASSYGTVISPLHF.

The V and J genes are TRBV19 and TRBJ1-1; tentatively, D is TRBD1 (6 bases). V was pared by 6 bases and J by 3 bases, with 14 bases between. The CDR3 has 14 residues. Germline V gives CDR1 LNHDA, CDR2 SQIVND (reference sequence). CDR3 residues: CASRFSDRYTEAFF. The CDR3 DNA reads TGTGCCAGTAGGTTCTCGGACAGATACACTGAAGCTTTCTTT.

This clone was recorded once. The V gene is TRBV28, the J gene TRBJ1-3; no definite D call. Trimming cost V 5 bases and J 4 bases, with 15 bases left between them. CDR3 size: 15 residues. Germline V CDR1 and CDR2: MDHEN, SYDVKM. CDR3 region: CASSPQEKGGNTIYF. DNA of the CDR3: TGTGCCAGCAGTCCCCAGGAGAAGGGCGGAAACACCATATATTTT.

The chain links TRBV2 to TRBJ2-2; the D is unclear. CDR3 length: 13 residues. Trimming shortened V by 5 bases and J by 5 bases, and 9 bases separated the two germline ends. Germline V gene lookup returns CDR1 SNHLY and CDR2 FYNNEI. The DNA of the CDR3 is TGTGCCAGCAGTTTCCGCGATACCGGGGAGCTGTTTTTT. Amino acids: CASSFRDTGELFF.

The V and J genes are TRBV30 and TRBJ1-1; tentative D call: TRBD1 (6 bases). Germline V gene sequence: CDR1 GTSNPN, CDR2 SVGIG (reference sequence). There are 12 residues in the CDR3. V was pared by 0 bases and J by 8 bases, with 10 bases between. The chain's CDR3 is CAWSVNQGEAFF. Here the CDR3 DNA reads TGTGCCTGGAGTGTAAATCAGGGGGAAGCTTTCTTT.

This clone was seen a single time. The V call is TRBV9, the J call TRBJ2-3; 10 nucleotides match TRBD2. The CDR3 runs 14 residues. Germline V gene data show CDR1 as SGDLS and CDR2 as YYNGEE. The V and J ends lost 4 bases and 8 bases, in that order; junction bases with no gene match: 7. The CDR3 nucleotides are TGTGCCAGCAGCCGGACTAGCGGCGGAGGTACGCAGTATTTT. Protein: CASSRTSGGGTQYF.

The CDR3 DNA follows: TGTGCCAGCAGCTTAGCGCTCCAGCGGTCGTACCAAGAGACCCAGTACTTC. It encodes CASSLALQRSYQETQYF. The chain couples TRBV7-9 to TRBJ2-5; tentatively, D is TRBD2 (5 bases). CDR3 size: 17 residues. Trimming left V 0 bases short and J 0 bases short, with 14 bases between. Germline V gene lookup returns CDR1 SEHNR and CDR2 FQNEAQ (reference sequence).

The J gene is TRBJ2-3, the V gene TRBV5-1; weak D call: TRBD1 (6 bases). Germline CDR1 is SGHRS and CDR2 is YFSETQ. V lost 2 bases and J lost 2, with 12 bases in between. CDR3 size: 15 residues. The CDR3 sequence: CASSFGQPNTDTQYF. The CDR3 nucleotides are TGCGCCAGCAGCTTCGGACAGCCAAACACAGATACGCAGTATTTT.

The gene calls are TRBV27 and TRBJ1-1, with D tentatively TRBD1 (6 bases). The CDR3 spans 15 residues. CDR1 and CDR2 (germline): MNHEY, SMNVEV (reference sequence). V was pared by 1 base and J by 4 bases, with 13 bases between. CDR3 nucleotides: TGTGCCAGCAGTTTATATCGGACAGCAATCACTGAAGCTTTCTTT. Encoded protein: CASSLYRTAITEAFF.

This clone was detected only a few times. Relative to the germline gene, one junction end is altered; a read error may explain this. J is TRBJ2-2 and V is TRBV7-7; no definite D call. The CDR3 totals 12 residues. CDR1 and CDR2 from the germline V gene are SSHAT and FNYEAQ (reference sequence). CDR3 amino acids: CASSYSGGELFF. For the CDR3, the DNA is TGTGCTAGCAGCTATAGTGGCGGGGAGCTGTTTTTT.

The rearrangement uses TRBV6-5 and TRBJ1-2, with unresolved D. The CDR3 sequence is 14 residues long. The germline V and J ends were trimmed by 2 bases and 2 bases, with 9 bases remaining between them. Looked up from germline, CDR1 is MNHEY and CDR2 is SVGAGI. The CDR3 loop is CASSYNHRNYGYTF. DNA of the CDR3: TGTGCCAGCAGTTACAACCACAGAAACTATGGCTACACCTTC.

This chain joins TRBV9 and TRBJ2-5, with 7 bases that match TRBD1. Germline CDR1 SGDLS, CDR2 YYNGEE. V lost 0 bases to trimming and J lost 1 base; unmatched junction nucleotides: 6. CDR3 size: 16 residues. The CDR3 region has the DNA TGTGCCAGCAGCGTAGCTGGCAAGGGGGCCCAAGAGACCCAGTACTTC. Amino acids: CASSVAGKGAQETQYF.

The chain has TRBV13 and TRBJ1-1; D might be TRBD1 (5 bases). Trimming stripped 8 bases from V and 3 bases from J, with 16 bases between. The CDR3 spans 14 residues. CDR1 and CDR2 (germline): PRHDT, FYEKMQ (reference sequence). CDR3 sequence (DNA): TGTGCCAGCCTCTTTGGGGGGGTACACACTGAAGCTTTCTTT. Amino acids: CASLFGGVHTEAFF.

The gene calls are TRBV7-9 and TRBJ1-2; D gene unclear. V was cut by 6 bases and J by 5 bases, with 10 bases left in between. Per germline, CDR1 SEHNR and CDR2 FQNEAQ (reference sequence). The CDR3 spans 12 residues. This CDR3 is CASSVRGYGYTF. The CDR3 DNA is TGTGCCAGCAGTGTCCGGGGATATGGCTACACCTTC.